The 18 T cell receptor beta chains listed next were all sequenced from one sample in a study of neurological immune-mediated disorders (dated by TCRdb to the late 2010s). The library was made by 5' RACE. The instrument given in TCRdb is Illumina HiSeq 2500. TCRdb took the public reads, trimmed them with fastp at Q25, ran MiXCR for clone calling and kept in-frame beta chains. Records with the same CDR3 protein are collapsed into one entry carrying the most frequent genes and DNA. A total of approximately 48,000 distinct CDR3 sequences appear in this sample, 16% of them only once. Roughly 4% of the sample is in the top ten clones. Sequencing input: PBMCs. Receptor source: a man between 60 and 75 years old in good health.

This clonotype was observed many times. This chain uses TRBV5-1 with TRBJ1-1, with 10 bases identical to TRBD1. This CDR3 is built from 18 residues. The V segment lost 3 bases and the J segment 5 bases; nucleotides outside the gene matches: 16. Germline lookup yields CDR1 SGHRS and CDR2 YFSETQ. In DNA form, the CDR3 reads TGCGCCAGCAGCTCCGGGCGACCGGGACAGGGGAGAGGGACTGAAGCTTTCTTT. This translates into CASSSGRPGQGRGTEAFF.

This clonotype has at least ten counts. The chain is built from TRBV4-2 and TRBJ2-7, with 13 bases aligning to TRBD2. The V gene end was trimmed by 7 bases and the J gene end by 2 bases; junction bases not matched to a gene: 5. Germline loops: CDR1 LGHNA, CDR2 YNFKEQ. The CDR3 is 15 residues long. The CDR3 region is CASTQLAGGPYEQYF. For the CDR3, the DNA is TGTGCCAGCACACAACTAGCGGGAGGGCCCTACGAGCAGTACTTC.

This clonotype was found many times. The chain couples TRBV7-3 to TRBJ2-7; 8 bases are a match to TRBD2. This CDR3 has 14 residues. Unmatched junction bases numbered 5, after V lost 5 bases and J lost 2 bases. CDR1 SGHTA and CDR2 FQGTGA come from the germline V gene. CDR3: CASSLSGSTYEQYF. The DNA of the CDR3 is TGTGCCAGCAGCCTGAGCGGGAGTACCTACGAGCAGTACTTC. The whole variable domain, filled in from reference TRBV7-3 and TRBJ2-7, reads GAGVSQTPSNKVTEKGKYVELRCDPISGHTALYWYRQSLGQGPEFLIYFQGTGAADDSGLPNDRFFAVRPEGSVSTLKIQRTERGDSAVYLCASSLSGSTYEQYFGPGTRLTVT.

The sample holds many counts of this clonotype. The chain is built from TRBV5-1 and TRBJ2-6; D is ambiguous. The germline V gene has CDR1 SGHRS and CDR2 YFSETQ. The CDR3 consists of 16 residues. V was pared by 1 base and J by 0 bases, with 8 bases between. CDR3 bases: TGCGCCAGCAGCTTGTCAAGCTTCTCTGGGGCCAACGTCCTGACTTTC. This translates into CASSLSSFSGANVLTF.

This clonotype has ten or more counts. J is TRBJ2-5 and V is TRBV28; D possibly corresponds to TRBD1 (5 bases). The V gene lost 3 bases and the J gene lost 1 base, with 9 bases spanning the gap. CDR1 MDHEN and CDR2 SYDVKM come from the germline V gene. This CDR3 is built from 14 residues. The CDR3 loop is CASSLVGRQETQYF. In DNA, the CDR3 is TGTGCCAGCAGTTTGGTGGGGCGCCAAGAGACCCAGTACTTC.

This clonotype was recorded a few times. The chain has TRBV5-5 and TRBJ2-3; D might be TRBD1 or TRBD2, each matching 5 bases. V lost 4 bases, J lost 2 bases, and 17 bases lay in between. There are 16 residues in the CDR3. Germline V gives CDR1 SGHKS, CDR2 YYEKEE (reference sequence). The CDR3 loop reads CASSTGTAGPTDTQYF. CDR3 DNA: TGTGCCAGCAGCACGGGGACCGCTGGCCCCACAGATACGCAGTATTTT.

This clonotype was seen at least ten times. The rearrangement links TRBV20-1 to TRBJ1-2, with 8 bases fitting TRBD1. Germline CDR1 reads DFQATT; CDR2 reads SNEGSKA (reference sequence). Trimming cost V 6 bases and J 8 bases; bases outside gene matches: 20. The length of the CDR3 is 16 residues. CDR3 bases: TGCAGTGCCACGCGGGGGGCAGGGGGCGCAGAAGGCGGCTACACCTTC. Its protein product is CSATRGAGGAEGGYTF.

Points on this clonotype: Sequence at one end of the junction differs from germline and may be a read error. CDR3 residues: CDSTQLESGEQFF. The CDR3, as DNA: TGCGACAGCACCCAACTAGAATCCGGCGAGCAGTTCTTC. The V call is TRBV5-1, the J call TRBJ2-1, with D perhaps matching TRBD2 (5 bases). The germline V gene encodes CDR1 SGHRS and CDR2 YFSETQ. The CDR3 is 13 amino acids. The variable domain in full, completed from reference TRBV5-1 and TRBJ2-1, reads KAGVTQTPRYLIKTRGQQVTLSCSPISGHRSVSWYQQTPGQGLQFLFEYFSETQRNKGNFPGRFSGRQFSNSRSEMNVSTLELGDSALYLCDSTQLESGEQFFGPGTRLTVL.

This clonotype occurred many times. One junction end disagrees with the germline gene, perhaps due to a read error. In DNA form, the CDR3 reads TGTGCCAGCAGTGAAGGACTAGCGGGCTCCTTC. This gives the protein CASSEGLAGSF. The chain combines TRBV2 with TRBJ2-1; 10 bases line up with TRBD2. There are 11 residues in the CDR3. The germline V gene encodes CDR1 SNHLY and CDR2 FYNNEI.

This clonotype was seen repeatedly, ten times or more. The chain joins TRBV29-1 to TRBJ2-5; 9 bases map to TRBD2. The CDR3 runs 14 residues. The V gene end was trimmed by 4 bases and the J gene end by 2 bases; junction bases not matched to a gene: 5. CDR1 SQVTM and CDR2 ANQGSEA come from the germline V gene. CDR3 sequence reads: CSVGIAGGQETQYF. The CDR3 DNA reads TGCAGCGTTGGGATTGCGGGAGGGCAAGAGACCCAGTACTTC.

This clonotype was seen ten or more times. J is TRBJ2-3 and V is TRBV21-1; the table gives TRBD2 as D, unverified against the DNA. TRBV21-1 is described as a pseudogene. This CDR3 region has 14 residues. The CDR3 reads CASSKRGGADTQYF. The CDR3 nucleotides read TGTGCCAGCAGCAAACGGGGGGGAGCAGATACGCAGTATTTT.

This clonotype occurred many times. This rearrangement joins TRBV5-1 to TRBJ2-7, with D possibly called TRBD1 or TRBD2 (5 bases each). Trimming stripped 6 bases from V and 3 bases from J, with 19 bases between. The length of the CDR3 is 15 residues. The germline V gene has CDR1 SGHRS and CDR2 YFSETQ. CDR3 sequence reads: CASTPRDGGDYEQYF. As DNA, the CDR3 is TGCGCCAGCACACCCCGGGACGGAGGCGACTACGAGCAGTACTTC.

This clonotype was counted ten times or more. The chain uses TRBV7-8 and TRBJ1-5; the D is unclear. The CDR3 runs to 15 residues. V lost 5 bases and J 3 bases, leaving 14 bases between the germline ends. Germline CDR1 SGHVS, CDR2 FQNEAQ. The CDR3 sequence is CASSLRRDSNQPQHF. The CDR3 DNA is TGTGCCAGCAGCCTTAGGCGGGATTCCAATCAGCCCCAGCATTTT.

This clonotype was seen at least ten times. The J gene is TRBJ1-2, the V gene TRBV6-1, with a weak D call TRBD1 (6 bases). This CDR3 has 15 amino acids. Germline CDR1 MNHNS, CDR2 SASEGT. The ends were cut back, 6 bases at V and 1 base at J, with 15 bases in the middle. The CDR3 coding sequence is TGTGCCAGCAGCGCCGGACAGACTATTAACTATGGCTACACCTTC. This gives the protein CASSAGQTINYGYTF.

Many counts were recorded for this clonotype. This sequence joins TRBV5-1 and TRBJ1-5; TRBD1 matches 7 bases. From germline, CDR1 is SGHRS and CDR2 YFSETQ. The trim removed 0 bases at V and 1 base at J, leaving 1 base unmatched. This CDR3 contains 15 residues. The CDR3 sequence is CASSLGDRSNQPQHF. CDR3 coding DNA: TGCGCCAGCAGCTTGGGGGACAGAAGCAATCAGCCCCAGCATTTT.

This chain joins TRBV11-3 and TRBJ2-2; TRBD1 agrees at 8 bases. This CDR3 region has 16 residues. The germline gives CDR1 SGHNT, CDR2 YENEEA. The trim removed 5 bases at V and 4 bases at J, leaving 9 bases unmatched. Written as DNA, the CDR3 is TGTGCCAGCAGCCTCGGACAGGGAAGGAGCACCGGGGAGCTGTTTTTT. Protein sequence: CASSLGQGRSTGELFF.

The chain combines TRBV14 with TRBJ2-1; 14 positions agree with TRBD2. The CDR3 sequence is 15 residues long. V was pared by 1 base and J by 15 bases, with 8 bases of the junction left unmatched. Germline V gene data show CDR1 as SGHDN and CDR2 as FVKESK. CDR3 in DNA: TGTGCCAGCAGCCAAGCCGGGACTAGCGGGAGAGGGGCGTTCTTC. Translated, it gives CASSQAGTSGRGAFF.

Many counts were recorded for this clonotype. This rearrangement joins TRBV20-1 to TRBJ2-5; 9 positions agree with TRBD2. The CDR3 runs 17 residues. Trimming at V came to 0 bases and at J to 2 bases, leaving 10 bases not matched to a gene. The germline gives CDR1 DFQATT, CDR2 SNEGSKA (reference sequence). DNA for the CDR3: TGCAGTGCTAGAGATCCCCGGGCTAGCGGGAAACAAGAGACCCAGTACTTC. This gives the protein CSARDPRASGKQETQYF.